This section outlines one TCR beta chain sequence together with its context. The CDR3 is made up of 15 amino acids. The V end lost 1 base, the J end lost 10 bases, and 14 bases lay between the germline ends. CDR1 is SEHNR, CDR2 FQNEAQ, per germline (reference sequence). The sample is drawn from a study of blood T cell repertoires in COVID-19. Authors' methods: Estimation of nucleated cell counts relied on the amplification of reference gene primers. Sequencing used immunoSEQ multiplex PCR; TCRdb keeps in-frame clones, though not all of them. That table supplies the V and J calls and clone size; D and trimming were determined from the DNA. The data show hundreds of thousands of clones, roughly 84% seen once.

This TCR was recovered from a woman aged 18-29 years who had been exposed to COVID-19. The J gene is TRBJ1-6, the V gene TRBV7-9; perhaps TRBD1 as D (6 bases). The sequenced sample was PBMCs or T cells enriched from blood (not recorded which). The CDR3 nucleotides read TGTGCCAGCAGCTTAGTGAACAGGGAAGGCTCACCCCTCCACTTT. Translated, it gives CASSLVNREGSPLHF. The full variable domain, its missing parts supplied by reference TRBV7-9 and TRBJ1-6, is DTGVSQNPRHKITKRGQNVTFRCDPISEHNRLYWYRQTLGQGPEFLTYFQNEAQLEKSRLLSDRFSAERPKGSFSTLEIQRTEQGDSAMYLCASSLVNREGSPLHFGNGTRLTVT.